The 20 T cell receptor beta chains given below trace back to one sample, sequenced in a study of T cell responses to AZD1222 COVID-19 vaccine. Clones were sequenced by immunoSEQ multiplex PCR, and TCRdb holds only the in-frame ones, with some missing. The sample lists 120,000 to 150,000 clones, roughly 90% occurring once. This specimen was peripheral blood, taken on day 0 of AZD1222 vaccination. These receptors originate from an adult in good health.

CDR3 nucleotides: TGTGCCAGCAGTTACAGGTCAGAGTACACCGGGGAGCTGTTTTTT. Its translation is CASSYRSEYTGELFF. V and J are TRBV6-5 and TRBJ2-2; D is undetermined. This CDR3 contains 15 residues. Deletions cut 2 bases from V and 3 bases from J, with 10 bases between. The germline CDR1 and CDR2 sequences are MNHEY and SVGAGI.

CDR3 residues: CASSRWDTDTQYF. CDR3 DNA: TGTGCCAGCAGCCGATGGGACACAGATACGCAGTATTTT. The chain employs TRBV11-2 and TRBJ2-3; D unclear. Trimming pared 5 bases from V and 2 bases from J, leaving 8 bases between. CDR1 and CDR2 from the germline V gene are SGHAT and FQNNGV. The CDR3 consists of 13 residues.

This rearrangement joins TRBV5-1 to TRBJ1-2; TRBD1 matches 7 bases. After removal of 4 bases from V and 1 base from J, the junction contained 10 bases not matched to a gene. CDR1 SGHRS and CDR2 YFSETQ come from the germline V gene. This CDR3 comprises 16 residues. The CDR3 region is CASSLVGQAINYGYTF. The CDR3 coding sequence is TGCGCCAGCAGCCTAGTAGGACAGGCCATTAACTATGGCTACACCTTC.

The V gene is TRBV13, the J gene TRBJ2-3; 7 nucleotides align to TRBD2. The CDR3 spans 14 residues. V gave up 8 bases and J gave up 4 bases; unmatched junction bases: 9. CDR1 is PRHDT and CDR2 is FYEKMQ in the germline V gene (reference sequence). DNA for the CDR3: TGTGCCAGCCTAGGCAGGGAGGGGCCAGATACGCAGTATTTT. This sequence encodes CASLGREGPDTQYF. Variable domain in full (rest from reference TRBV13 and TRBJ2-3): AAGVIQSPRHLIKEKRETATLKCYPIPRHDTVYWYQQGPGQDPQFLISFYEKMQSDKGSIPDRFSAQQFSDYHSELNMSSLELGDSALYFCASLGREGPDTQYFGPGTRLTVL.

V is TRBV10-3 and J is TRBJ2-7; 9 bases map to TRBD1. The CDR3 covers 13 residues. After removal of 4 bases from V and 7 bases from J, the junction contained 5 bases not matched to a gene. Germline V gene sequence: CDR1 ENHRY, CDR2 SYGVKD. The CDR3 here is CAISGTGDREQYF. CDR3 DNA sequence: TGTGCCATCAGTGGGACAGGGGATCGGGAGCAGTACTTC.

This clone was recorded a few times. The V gene is TRBV5-6, the J gene TRBJ2-3; TRBD1 matches at 10 bases. The CDR3 runs to 16 residues. V lost 4 bases to trimming and J lost 4 bases; unmatched junction nucleotides: 9. Germline CDR1 SGHDT, CDR2 YYEEEE. CDR3 sequence: CASSQTDRGLADTQYF. CDR3 DNA sequence: TGTGCCAGCAGCCAAACCGACAGGGGGCTAGCAGATACGCAGTATTTT.

This sequence joins TRBV3-1 (or the pseudogene TRBV3-2) and TRBJ2-2; 8 bases fit TRBD2. The CDR3 length is 17 residues. Trimming removed 1 base from V and 1 base from J; junction bases left unmatched: 5. CDR1 and CDR2 (germline): LGHDT, YNNKEL (reference sequence). The CDR3, as DNA: TGTGCCAGCAGCCAAGGGACTAGCAGCCTGAACACCGGGGAGCTGTTTTTT. It is translated as CASSQGTSSLNTGELFF.

This chain joins TRBV4-2 and TRBJ2-6; D may correspond to TRBD1 or TRBD2 (5 bases each). The CDR3 runs 17 residues. The ends were cut back, 4 bases at V and 1 base at J, with 14 bases in the middle. Germline CDR1 LGHNA, CDR2 YNFKEQ. The CDR3 protein is CASSRPGRGSGANVLTF. The CDR3 DNA is TGTGCCAGCAGCCGACCGGGACGCGGATCTGGGGCCAACGTCCTGACTTTC.

The V and J genes are TRBV5-1 and TRBJ1-2; TRBD1 might be the D (6 bases). The CDR3 length is 15 residues. With 5 bases removed from V and 0 bases from J, the gap between germline ends came to 14 bases. Germline loops: CDR1 SGHRS, CDR2 YFSETQ. The CDR3 reads CASRPTGPSNYGYTF. The CDR3, as DNA: TGCGCCAGCAGACCAACAGGGCCTTCTAACTATGGCTACACCTTC. The entire variable domain, with the rest obtained from reference TRBV5-1 and TRBJ1-2, is as follows: KAGVTQTPRYLIKTRGQQVTLSCSPISGHRSVSWYQQTPGQGLQFLFEYFSETQRNKGNFPGRFSGRQFSNSRSEMNVSTLELGDSALYLCASRPTGPSNYGYTFGSGTRLTVV.

The rearrangement joins TRBV10-3 to TRBJ2-7; a possible D gene is TRBD2 (6 bases). This CDR3 has 15 residues. CDR1 ENHRY and CDR2 SYGVKD come from the germline V gene. Deletions cut 3 bases from V and 2 bases from J, with 14 bases between. This chain's CDR3 is CAISDGGRRPYEQYF. Here the CDR3 DNA reads TGTGCCATCAGTGACGGTGGGAGGCGTCCCTACGAGCAGTACTTC.

This chain uses TRBV18 with TRBJ1-6; D not resolved. Trimming pared 6 bases from V and 8 bases from J, leaving 20 bases between. Germline V gene data show CDR1 as KGHSH and CDR2 as LQKENI. This CDR3 comprises 16 residues. The CDR3 DNA reads as TGTGCCAGCTCGCCGCCCCGAGGTTTGTCGGATTCACCCCTCCACTTT. Protein: CASSPPRGLSDSPLHF. The full variable domain, completed using reference TRBV18 and TRBJ1-6, is NAGVMQNPRHLVRRRGQEARLRCSPMKGHSHVYWYRQLPEEGLKFMVYLQKENIIDESGMPKERFSAEFPKEGPSILRIQQVVRGDSAAYFCASSPPRGLSDSPLHFGNGTRLTVT.

V gene TRBV6-2 or TRBV6-3 combines with J gene TRBJ2-7, with a weak D call TRBD1 (6 bases). This CDR3 has 14 amino acids. CDR1 is MNHEY and CDR2 is SVGEGT in the germline V gene. Trimming stripped 2 bases from V and 1 base from J, with 9 bases between. The CDR3 DNA reads as TGTGCCAGCAGTTACCACAGGGATTCCTACGAGCAGTACTTC. Its translation: CASSYHRDSYEQYF.

This clone was picked up one time. The V call is TRBV6-5, the J call TRBJ1-6, with 10 positions matching TRBD1. V dropped 6 bases and J dropped 7; count of bases not matched to a gene: 6. This CDR3 region has 15 residues. Germline values: CDR1 MNHEY, CDR2 SVGAGI. CDR3 bases: TGTGCCAGCAGCAGTAGACAGGGGGCAAATTCACCCCTCCACTTT. Its protein product is CASSSRQGANSPLHF.

This chain uses TRBV5-3 with TRBJ2-3; D is undetermined. TRBV5-3 is noted as an ORF with a role that remains uncertain. V dropped 9 bases and J dropped 4 bases, with 21 bases sitting between them. CDR3 length: 15 residues. CDR3 coding DNA: TGTGCCACAGGCCCGAGTCCTGGTTTTCCAGATACGCAGTATTTT. This codes for CATGPSPGFPDTQYF.

V is TRBV2 and J is TRBJ2-3, with D possibly TRBD2 on 6 matching bases. Germline assignment: CDR1 SNHLY and CDR2 FYNNEI. V lost 2 bases and J 0 bases, leaving 9 bases between the germline ends. This CDR3 is 15 amino acids long. CDR3 bases: TGTGCCAGCAGTGAACGGCGGGGCAGCACAGATACGCAGTATTTT. Protein: CASSERRGSTDTQYF.

V and J are TRBV27 and TRBJ2-2, with TRBD1 as a possible D gene (6 bases). The CDR3 runs 12 residues. CDR1 MNHEY and CDR2 SMNVEV come from the germline V gene (reference sequence). V gave up 8 bases and J gave up 6 bases, with 10 bases separating them. CDR3: CASRKGAGELFF. CDR3 bases: TGTGCCAGCCGTAAGGGGGCCGGGGAGCTGTTTTTT.

This rearrangement joins TRBV6-5 to TRBJ2-3, with 8 bases that match TRBD1. Trimming at V came to 6 bases and at J to 0 bases, leaving 5 bases not matched to a gene. From germline, CDR1 is MNHEY and CDR2 SVGAGI. This CDR3 contains 15 residues. CDR3 in amino acids: CASRRTGLSTDTQYF. Here the CDR3 DNA reads TGTGCCAGCAGAAGGACAGGGTTAAGCACAGATACGCAGTATTTT.

This clone has more than one count but fewer than ten. V is TRBV7-2 and J is TRBJ1-5; 8 bases line up with TRBD1. Germline V gene lookup returns CDR1 SGHTA and CDR2 FQGNSA. J lost 2 bases, V lost 4 bases, and 13 bases had no gene match. There are 18 residues in the CDR3. The CDR3 region has the DNA TGTGCCAGCAGCTGGGGCAGGGGGCGCGTATTCGGCAATCAGCCCCAGCATTTT. It yields the protein CASSWGRGRVFGNQPQHF.

The chain couples TRBV7-9 to TRBJ2-2; D is unresolved. CDR1 and CDR2 from the germline V gene are SEHNR and FQNEAQ (reference sequence). V was trimmed by 1 base and J by 0 bases, leaving 6 bases between them. This CDR3 has 15 residues. The CDR3: CASSLVQTNTGELFF. The DNA for the CDR3 is TGTGCCAGCAGCTTAGTACAGACGAACACCGGGGAGCTGTTTTTT.

The chain joins TRBV7-9 to TRBJ1-2; no clear D gene. V lost 3 bases, J lost 0 bases, and 8 bases lay in between. The CDR3 sequence is 14 residues long. Germline V gene data show CDR1 as SEHNR and CDR2 as FQNEAQ (reference sequence). The CDR3 reads CASSLITTNYGYTF. The CDR3 DNA follows: TGTGCCAGCAGCTTGATAACAACTAACTATGGCTACACCTTC.